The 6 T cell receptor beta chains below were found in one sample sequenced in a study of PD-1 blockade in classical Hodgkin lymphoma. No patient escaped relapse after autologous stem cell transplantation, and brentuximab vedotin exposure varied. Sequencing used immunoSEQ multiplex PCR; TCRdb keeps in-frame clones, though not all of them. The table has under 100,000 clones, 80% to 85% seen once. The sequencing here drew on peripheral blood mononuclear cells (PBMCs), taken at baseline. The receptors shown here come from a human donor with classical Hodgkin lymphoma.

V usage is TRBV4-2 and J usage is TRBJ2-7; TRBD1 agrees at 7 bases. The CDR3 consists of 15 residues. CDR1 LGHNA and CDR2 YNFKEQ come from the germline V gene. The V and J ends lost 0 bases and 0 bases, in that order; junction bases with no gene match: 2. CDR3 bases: TGTGCCAGCAGCCAAGATAGGACAGGCTCCTACGAGCAGTACTTC. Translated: CASSQDRTGSYEQYF.

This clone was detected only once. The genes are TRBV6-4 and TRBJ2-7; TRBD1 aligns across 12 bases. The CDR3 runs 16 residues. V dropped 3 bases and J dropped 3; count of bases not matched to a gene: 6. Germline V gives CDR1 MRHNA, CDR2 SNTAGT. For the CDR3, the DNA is TGTGCCAGCAGTGAGCCGGGACAGGGGGCGGGCTACGAGCAGTACTTC. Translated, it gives CASSEPGQGAGYEQYF.

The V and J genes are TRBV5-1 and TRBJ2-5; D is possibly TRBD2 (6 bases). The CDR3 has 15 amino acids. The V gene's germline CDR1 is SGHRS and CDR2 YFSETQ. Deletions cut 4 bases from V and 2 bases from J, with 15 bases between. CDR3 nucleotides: TGCGCCAGCAGCCGGGACCACCGGGGGCAAGAGACCCAGTACTTC. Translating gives CASSRDHRGQETQYF.

The CDR3 loop is CASGKGGSFDLHEQYF. CDR3 nucleotide sequence: TGCGCCTCAGGGAAGGGCGGGAGCTTCGATCTGCACGAGCAGTACTTC. This chain joins TRBV5-1 and TRBJ2-7; 7 bases are a match to TRBD2. This CDR3 is built from 16 residues. V was clipped by 10 bases and J by 5 bases; unmatched bases: 21. The germline V gene encodes CDR1 SGHRS and CDR2 YFSETQ.

CDR3 sequence: CASSLDPGGREDTQYF. CDR3 nucleotide sequence: TGCGCCAGCAGCTTGGATCCGGGAGGGCGGGAGGATACGCAGTATTTT. The J gene is TRBJ2-3, the V gene TRBV5-1; the match to TRBD2 covers 8 bases. The CDR3 length is 16 residues. With 0 bases clipped from V and 6 bases from J, the junction kept 9 bases outside the gene matches. Germline assignment: CDR1 SGHRS and CDR2 YFSETQ.

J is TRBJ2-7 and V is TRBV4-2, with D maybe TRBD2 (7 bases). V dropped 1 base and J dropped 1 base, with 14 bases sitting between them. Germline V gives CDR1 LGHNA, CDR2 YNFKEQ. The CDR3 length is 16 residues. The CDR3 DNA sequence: TGTGCCAGCAGCCAAGTGGGAGGGGGGCCGTCCTACGAGCAGTACTTC. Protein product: CASSQVGGGPSYEQYF.